These T cell receptor beta chains were read from a single sample in a study of blood T cell repertoires in COVID-19. Profiled with immunoSEQ multiplex PCR; TCRdb holds only in-frame clones, not every one. Of roughly 250,000 clones in the sample, about 90% were seen once. Sequenced material: peripheral blood. The receptors derive from a man aged 55-75 years who had recovered from COVID-19. CDR3s include the opening cysteine and the closing phenylalanine or tryptophan. Fields, in order: D gene, clone size, CDR3 length, J gene, V gene, CDR3 DNA, CDR3 protein. A D gene is named only where the DNA matches it firmly. Some rows have no size entry. The others give once, few or many, or a class for an expanded clone.

D gene: .; clone size: .; CDR3 length: 16; J gene: TRBJ1-4; V gene: TRBV9; CDR3 DNA: TGTGCCAGCAGCGGCCCCAGCGGCGGGCTCTGGGAAAAACTGTTTTTT; CDR3 protein: CASSGPSGGLWEKLFF
D gene: TRBD1; clone size: .; CDR3 length: 16; J gene: TRBJ1-2; V gene: TRBV28; CDR3 DNA: TGTGCCAGCAGCCTCGGGGACAGGCTATGGGCGGAGAGCTACACCTTC; CDR3 protein: CASSLGDRLWAESYTF
D gene: .; clone size: .; CDR3 length: 16; J gene: TRBJ2-1; V gene: TRBV12-5; CDR3 DNA: TGTGCTAGTGGTTTGGCTGAGGGGGGGGGTAACAATGAGCAGTTCTTC; CDR3 protein: CASGLAEGGGNNEQFF
D gene: TRBD1; clone size: .; CDR3 length: 15; J gene: TRBJ2-7; V gene: TRBV6-5; CDR3 DNA: TGTGCCAGCAGTAGGACAGGGGAATCTTCCTACGAGCAGTACTTC; CDR3 protein: CASSRTGESSYEQYF
D gene: TRBD1; clone size: .; CDR3 length: 17; J gene: TRBJ2-1; V gene: TRBV4-1; CDR3 DNA: TGCGCCAGCAGCCAACGCATTGGACAGGGGTTCTACAATGAGCAGTTCTTC; CDR3 protein: CASSQRIGQGFYNEQFF
D gene: .; clone size: .; CDR3 length: 15; J gene: TRBJ2-1; V gene: TRBV2; CDR3 DNA: TGTGCCAGCAGCGGGGGTGGATACCTATACAATGAGCAGTTCTTC; CDR3 protein: CASSGGGYLYNEQFF
D gene: TRBD1; clone size: once; CDR3 length: 14; J gene: TRBJ1-5; V gene: TRBV6-5; CDR3 DNA: TGTGCCAGCAGAAGTAACAGGGGAGCTCAGCCCCAGCATTTT; CDR3 protein: CASRSNRGAQPQHF
D gene: .; clone size: .; CDR3 length: 12; J gene: TRBJ2-7; V gene: TRBV2; CDR3 DNA: TGTGCCAGCAGAGAGGGCAGACACGAGCAGTACTTC; CDR3 protein: CASREGRHEQYF
D gene: .; clone size: .; CDR3 length: 14; J gene: TRBJ2-2; V gene: TRBV10-3; CDR3 DNA: TGTGCCATCACGGGATCTACCTCAGCCGGGGAGCTGTTTTTT; CDR3 protein: CAITGSTSAGELFF
D gene: .; clone size: .; CDR3 length: 13; J gene: TRBJ1-6; V gene: TRBV6-5; CDR3 DNA: TGTGCCAGCACTGGCAGATTCAATTCACCCCTCCACTTT; CDR3 protein: CASTGRFNSPLHF
D gene: .; clone size: .; CDR3 length: 16; J gene: TRBJ2-3; V gene: TRBV5-1; CDR3 DNA: TGCGCCAGCAGCTTGGCGGCGGGGAAGGCTGGGGATACGCAGTATTTT; CDR3 protein: CASSLAAGKAGDTQYF
D gene: TRBD1; clone size: .; CDR3 length: 15; J gene: TRBJ2-2; V gene: TRBV27; CDR3 DNA: TGTGCCAGCAGGGGGACAGGGGGCTTCACCGGGGAGCTGTTTTTT; CDR3 protein: CASRGTGGFTGELFF
D gene: .; clone size: .; CDR3 length: 17; J gene: TRBJ1-6; V gene: TRBV5-1; CDR3 DNA: TGCGCCAGCAGCCCTCAGGGGAACCCTCCGGGTAATTCACCCCTCCACTTT; CDR3 protein: CASSPQGNPPGNSPLHF
D gene: .; clone size: .; CDR3 length: 11; J gene: TRBJ2-3; V gene: TRBV5-6; CDR3 DNA: TGTGCCAGCAGCTTGGCTGGGGCGGCTCTCTTT; CDR3 protein: CASSLAGAALF
D gene: TRBD1; clone size: few; CDR3 length: 15; J gene: TRBJ1-5; V gene: TRBV23-1; CDR3 DNA: TGCGCCAGCAGCACGACAGGGGGTAGCAATCAGCCCCAGCATTTT; CDR3 protein: CASSTTGGSNQPQHF
D gene: TRBD2; clone size: .; CDR3 length: 15; J gene: TRBJ2-3; V gene: TRBV19; CDR3 DNA: TGTGCCAGTTCGGTAGCGGGGGGGGGCACAGATACGCAGTATTTT; CDR3 protein: CASSVAGGGTDTQYF
D gene: TRBD2; clone size: .; CDR3 length: 16; J gene: TRBJ2-7; V gene: TRBV11-2; CDR3 DNA: TGTGCCAGCAGCTTTCTAGCGGGGGGGTATTCCTACGAGCAGTACTTC; CDR3 protein: CASSFLAGGYSYEQYF
D gene: TRBD1; clone size: once; CDR3 length: 15; J gene: TRBJ1-1; V gene: TRBV7-2; CDR3 DNA: TGTGCCAGCAGCTTAGTTGGGGACAGGAACACTGAAGCTTTCTTT; CDR3 protein: CASSLVGDRNTEAFF
D gene: .; clone size: .; CDR3 length: 13; J gene: TRBJ2-6; V gene: TRBV5-4; CDR3 DNA: TGTGCCAGCAGCTTGGGACAGTACAGCGTCCTGACTTTC; CDR3 protein: CASSLGQYSVLTF
D gene: TRBD1; clone size: .; CDR3 length: 15; J gene: TRBJ1-4; V gene: TRBV25-1; CDR3 DNA: TGTGCCAGCAGTGCTTCGACAGGGGCGACTGAAAAACTGTTTTTT; CDR3 protein: CASSASTGATEKLFF
D gene: .; clone size: .; CDR3 length: 13; J gene: TRBJ1-1; V gene: TRBV30; CDR3 DNA: TGTGCCTGGAGTGTTCAGGGCAACACTGAAGCTTTCTTT; CDR3 protein: CAWSVQGNTEAFF
D gene: TRBD2; clone size: .; CDR3 length: 16; J gene: TRBJ2-2; V gene: TRBV6-5; CDR3 DNA: TGTGCCAGCAGTTACGGGGCGGGAGTGAACACCGGGGAGCTGTTTTTT; CDR3 protein: CASSYGAGVNTGELFF